This T cell receptor beta chain was identified in a study of T cells in localized non-small cell lung cancer. General study findings and limits: Appearances in adjacent lung were noted for a median 57 of the top 100 tumor clones. Higher blood T cell density went with longer overall survival. Adjacent uninvolved lung had the highest clonality, suggesting focused antigen responses. Investigators sequenced only a single tumor region, leaving heterogeneity possible.

Concerning this clone: Its antigen is unknown.

Clones were read by immunoSEQ multiplex PCR, and TCRdb kept only the in-frame ones, dropping some. The table has approximately 52,000 clones, 75% to 90% seen once. The sequences come from peripheral blood, collected before any cancer treatment. This TCR was recovered from a male donor aged 60 or over with stage III squamous cell lung carcinoma.

In DNA form, the CDR3 reads TGTGCCAGTAGTATCGATCAGTCCTACGAGCAGTACTTC. It is translated as CASSIDQSYEQYF. The genes are TRBV19 and TRBJ2-7; D not resolved. The germline V and J ends were trimmed by 3 bases and 1 base, with 7 bases remaining between them. The CDR3 is made up of 13 amino acids. Germline CDR1 and CDR2: LNHDA and SQIVND (reference sequence).